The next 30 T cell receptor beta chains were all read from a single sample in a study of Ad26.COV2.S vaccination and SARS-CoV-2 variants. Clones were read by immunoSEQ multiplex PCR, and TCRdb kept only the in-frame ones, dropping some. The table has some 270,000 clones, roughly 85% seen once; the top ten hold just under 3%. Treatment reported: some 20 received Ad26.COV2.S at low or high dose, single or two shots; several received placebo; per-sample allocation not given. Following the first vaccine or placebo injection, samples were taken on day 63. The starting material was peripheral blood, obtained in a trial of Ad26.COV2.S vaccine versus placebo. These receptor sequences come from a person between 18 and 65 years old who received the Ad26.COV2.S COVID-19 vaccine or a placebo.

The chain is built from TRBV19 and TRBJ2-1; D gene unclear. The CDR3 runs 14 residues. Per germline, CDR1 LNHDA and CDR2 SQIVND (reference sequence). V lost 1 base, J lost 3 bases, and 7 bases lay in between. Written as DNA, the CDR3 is TGTGCCAGTAGTATAGCACCGGGCTACAATGAGCAGTTCTTC. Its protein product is CASSIAPGYNEQFF.

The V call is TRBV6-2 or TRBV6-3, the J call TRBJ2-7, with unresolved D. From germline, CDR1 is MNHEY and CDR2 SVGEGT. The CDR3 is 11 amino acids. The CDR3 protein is CASSYGKALNV. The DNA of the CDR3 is TGTGCCAGCAGTTACGGGAAAGCCCTCAACGTC.

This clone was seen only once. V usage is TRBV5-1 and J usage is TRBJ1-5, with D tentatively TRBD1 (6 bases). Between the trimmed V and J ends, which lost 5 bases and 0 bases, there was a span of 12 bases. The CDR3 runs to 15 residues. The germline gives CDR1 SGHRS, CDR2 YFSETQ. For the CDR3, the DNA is TGCGCCAGCAGGGCGGACAGTTATAGCAATCAGCCCCAGCATTTT. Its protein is CASRADSYSNQPQHF.

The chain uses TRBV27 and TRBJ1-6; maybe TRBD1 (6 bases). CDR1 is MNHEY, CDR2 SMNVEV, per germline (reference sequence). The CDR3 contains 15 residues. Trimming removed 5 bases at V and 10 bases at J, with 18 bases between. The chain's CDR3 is CASSLGGGLGSPLHF. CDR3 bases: TGTGCCAGCAGTCTCGGTGGGGGGCTTGGGTCACCCCTCCACTTT.

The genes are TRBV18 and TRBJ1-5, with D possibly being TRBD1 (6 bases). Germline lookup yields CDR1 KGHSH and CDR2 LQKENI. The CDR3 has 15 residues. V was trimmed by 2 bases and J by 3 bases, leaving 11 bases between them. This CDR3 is CASSPRGDHNQPQHF. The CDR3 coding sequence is TGTGCCAGCTCACCAAGGGGGGATCACAATCAGCCCCAGCATTTT. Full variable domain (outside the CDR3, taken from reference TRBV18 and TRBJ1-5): NAGVMQNPRHLVRRRGQEARLRCSPMKGHSHVYWYRQLPEEGLKFMVYLQKENIIDESGMPKERFSAEFPKEGPSILRIQQVVRGDSAAYFCASSPRGDHNQPQHFGDGTRLSIL.

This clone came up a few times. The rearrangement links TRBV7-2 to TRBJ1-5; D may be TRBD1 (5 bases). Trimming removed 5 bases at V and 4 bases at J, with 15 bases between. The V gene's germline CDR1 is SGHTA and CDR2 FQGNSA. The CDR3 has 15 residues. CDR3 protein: CASSEVGVSNQPQHF. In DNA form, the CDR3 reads TGTGCCAGCAGCGAAGTGGGGGTGTCAAATCAGCCCCAGCATTTT.

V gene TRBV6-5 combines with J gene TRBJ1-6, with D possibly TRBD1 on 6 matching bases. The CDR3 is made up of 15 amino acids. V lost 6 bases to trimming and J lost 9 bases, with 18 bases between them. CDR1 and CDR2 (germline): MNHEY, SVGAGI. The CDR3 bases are TGTGCCAGCAGCCGCCCACAGGGTACGGGTTCACCCCTCCACTTT. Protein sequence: CASSRPQGTGSPLHF.

DNA of the CDR3: TGTGCCAGCAGCTTACCACGGGGGGATGGCTACACCTTC. Residues: CASSLPRGDGYTF. The rearrangement joins TRBV9 to TRBJ1-2, with D possibly matching TRBD1 (5 bases). The CDR3 runs to 13 residues. Trimming pared 4 bases from V and 6 bases from J, leaving 13 bases between. Germline-derived CDR1 and CDR2 are SGDLS and YYNGEE. The whole variable domain, filled in from reference TRBV9 and TRBJ1-2, reads DSGVTQTPKHLITATGQRVTLRCSPRSGDLSVYWYQQSLDQGLQFLIQYYNGEERAKGNILERFSAQQFPDLHSELNLSSLELGDSALYFCASSLPRGDGYTFGSGTRLTVV.

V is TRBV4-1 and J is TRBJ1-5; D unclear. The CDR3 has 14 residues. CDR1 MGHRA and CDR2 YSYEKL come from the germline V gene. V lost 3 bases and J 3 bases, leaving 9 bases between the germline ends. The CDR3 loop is CASSHPWDNQPQHF. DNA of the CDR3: TGCGCCAGCAGCCACCCTTGGGACAATCAGCCCCAGCATTTT.

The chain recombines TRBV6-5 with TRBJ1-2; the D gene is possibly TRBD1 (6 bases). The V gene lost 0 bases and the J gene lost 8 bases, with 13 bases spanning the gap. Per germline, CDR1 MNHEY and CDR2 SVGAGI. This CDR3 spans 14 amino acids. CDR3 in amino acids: CASSYSGGGEGYTF. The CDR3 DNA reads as TGTGCCAGCAGTTACTCTGGAGGGGGAGAGGGCTACACCTTC.

The chain's CDR3 is CASSSGLAGVSDTQYF. As DNA, the CDR3 is TGTGCCAGCAGTTCCGGACTAGCGGGAGTTTCGGATACGCAGTATTTT. V usage is TRBV6-5 and J usage is TRBJ2-3, with TRBD2 identical over 13 bases. CDR1 and CDR2 from the germline V gene are MNHEY and SVGAGI. After removal of 4 bases from V and 6 bases from J, the junction contained 7 bases not matched to a gene. CDR3 size: 16 residues.

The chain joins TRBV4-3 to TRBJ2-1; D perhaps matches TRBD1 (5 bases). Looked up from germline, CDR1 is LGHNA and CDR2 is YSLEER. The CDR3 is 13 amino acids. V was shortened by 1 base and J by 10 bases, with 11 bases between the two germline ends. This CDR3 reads CASSQGEGQEQFF. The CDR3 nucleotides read TGCGCCAGCAGCCAAGGAGAAGGACAAGAGCAGTTCTTC.

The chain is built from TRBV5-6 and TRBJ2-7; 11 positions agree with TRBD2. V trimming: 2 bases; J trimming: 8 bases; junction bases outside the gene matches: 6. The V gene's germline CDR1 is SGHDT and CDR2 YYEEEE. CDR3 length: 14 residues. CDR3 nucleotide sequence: TGTGCCAGCAGCTTAACTAGCGGGGGAAGTAAGCAGTACTTC. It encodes CASSLTSGGSKQYF.

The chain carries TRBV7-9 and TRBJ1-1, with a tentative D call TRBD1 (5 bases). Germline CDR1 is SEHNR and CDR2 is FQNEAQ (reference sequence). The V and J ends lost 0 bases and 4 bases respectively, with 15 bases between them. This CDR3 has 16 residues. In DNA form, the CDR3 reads TGTGCCAGCAGCTTAGCGCGGGGGGTAAGGGGCACTGAAGCTTTCTTT. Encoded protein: CASSLARGVRGTEAFF.

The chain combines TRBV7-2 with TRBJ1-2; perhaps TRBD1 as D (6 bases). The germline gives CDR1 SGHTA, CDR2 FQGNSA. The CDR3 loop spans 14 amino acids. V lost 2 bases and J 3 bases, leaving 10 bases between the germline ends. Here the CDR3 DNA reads TGTGCCAGCAGCTTACAGGGGATTTACTATGGCTACACCTTC. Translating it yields CASSLQGIYYGYTF.

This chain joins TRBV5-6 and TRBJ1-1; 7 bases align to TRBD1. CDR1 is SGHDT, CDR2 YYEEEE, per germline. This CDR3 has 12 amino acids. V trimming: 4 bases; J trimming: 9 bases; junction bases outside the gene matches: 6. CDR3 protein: CASSLGQDKAFF. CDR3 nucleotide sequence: TGTGCCAGCAGCCTAGGACAGGATAAAGCTTTCTTT.

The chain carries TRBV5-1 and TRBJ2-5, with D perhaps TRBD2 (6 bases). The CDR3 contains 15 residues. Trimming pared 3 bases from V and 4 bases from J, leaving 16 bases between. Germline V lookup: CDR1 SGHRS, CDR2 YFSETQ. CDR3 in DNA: TGCGCCAGCAGCTCGCCTTCGACCGGGGGAGAGACCCAGTACTTC. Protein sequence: CASSSPSTGGETQYF.

Here the CDR3 DNA reads TGTGCCAGCAGTTACCAGGGTGACTATGGCTACACCTTC. Translating it yields CASSYQGDYGYTF. This rearrangement joins TRBV6-2 or TRBV6-3 to TRBJ1-2, with D perhaps TRBD1 (5 bases). There are 13 residues in the CDR3. In germline, CDR1 is MNHEY, CDR2 SVGEGT. The V and J ends lost 2 bases and 3 bases respectively, with 7 bases between them.

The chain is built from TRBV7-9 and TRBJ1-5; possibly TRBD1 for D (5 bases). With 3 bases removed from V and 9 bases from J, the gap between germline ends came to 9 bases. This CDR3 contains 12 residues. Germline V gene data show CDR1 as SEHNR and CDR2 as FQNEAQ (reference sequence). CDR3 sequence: CASSLGEWPQHF. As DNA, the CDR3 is TGTGCCAGCAGCTTGGGGGAATGGCCCCAGCATTTT.

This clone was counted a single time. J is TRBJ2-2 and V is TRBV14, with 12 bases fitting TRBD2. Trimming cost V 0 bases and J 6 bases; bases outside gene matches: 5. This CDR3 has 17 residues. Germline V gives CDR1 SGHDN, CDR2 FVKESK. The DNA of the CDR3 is TGTGCCAGCAGCCAAGATCTAGCGGGAGGGCCATCCGGGGAGCTGTTTTTT. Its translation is CASSQDLAGGPSGELFF.

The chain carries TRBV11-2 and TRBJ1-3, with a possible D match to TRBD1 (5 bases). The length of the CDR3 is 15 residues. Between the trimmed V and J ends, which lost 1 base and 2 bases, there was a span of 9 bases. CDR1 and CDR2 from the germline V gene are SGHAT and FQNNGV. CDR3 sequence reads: CASSLVRAAGNTIYF. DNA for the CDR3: TGTGCCAGCAGCTTAGTCAGGGCAGCTGGAAACACCATATATTTT.

The DNA of the CDR3 is TGTGCCAGCAGTGTGGAGGACAGGCAACTAGATACGCAGTATTTT. Translated, it gives CASSVEDRQLDTQYF. V gene TRBV2 combines with J gene TRBJ2-3; TRBD1 matches 7 bases. J was trimmed by 5 bases and V by 4 bases; bases with no gene match: 9. This CDR3 has 15 residues. Germline values: CDR1 SNHLY, CDR2 FYNNEI.

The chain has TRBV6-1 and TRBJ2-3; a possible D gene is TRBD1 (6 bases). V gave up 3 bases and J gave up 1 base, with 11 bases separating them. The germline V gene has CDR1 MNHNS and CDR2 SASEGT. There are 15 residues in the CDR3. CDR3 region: CASSENRVGTDTQYF. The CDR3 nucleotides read TGTGCCAGCAGTGAGAACAGGGTGGGCACAGATACGCAGTATTTT.

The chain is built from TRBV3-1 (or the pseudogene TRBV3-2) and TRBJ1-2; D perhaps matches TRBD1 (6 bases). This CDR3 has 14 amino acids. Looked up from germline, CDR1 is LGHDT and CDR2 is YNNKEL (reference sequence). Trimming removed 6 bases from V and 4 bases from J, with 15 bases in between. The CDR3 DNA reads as TGTGCCAGCAGGGGACACGGGCGGGTCTATGGCTACACCTTC. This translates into CASRGHGRVYGYTF.

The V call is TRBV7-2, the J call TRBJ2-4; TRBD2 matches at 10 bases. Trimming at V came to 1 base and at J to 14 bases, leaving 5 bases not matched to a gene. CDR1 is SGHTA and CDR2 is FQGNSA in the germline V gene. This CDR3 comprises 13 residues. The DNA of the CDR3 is TGTGCCAGCAGCTTAGAACTAGCGGGGCCTAAGTACTTC. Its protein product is CASSLELAGPKYF.

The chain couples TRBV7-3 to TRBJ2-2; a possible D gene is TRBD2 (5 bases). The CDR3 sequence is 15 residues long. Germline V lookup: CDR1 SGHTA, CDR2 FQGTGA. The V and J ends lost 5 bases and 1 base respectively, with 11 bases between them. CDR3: CASSPYAGNTGELFF. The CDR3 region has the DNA TGTGCCAGCAGCCCGTACGCGGGGAACACCGGGGAGCTGTTTTTT.

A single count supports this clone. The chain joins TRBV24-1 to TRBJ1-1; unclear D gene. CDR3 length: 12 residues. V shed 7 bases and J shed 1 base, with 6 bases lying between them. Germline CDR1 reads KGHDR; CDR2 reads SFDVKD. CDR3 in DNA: TGTGCCACCAGGAAGGGGAACACTGAAGCTTTCTTT. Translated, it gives CATRKGNTEAFF.

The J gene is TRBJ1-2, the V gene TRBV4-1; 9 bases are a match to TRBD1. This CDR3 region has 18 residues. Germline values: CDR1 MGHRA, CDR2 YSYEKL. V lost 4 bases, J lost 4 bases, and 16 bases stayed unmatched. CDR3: CASSLRTQGATKIYGYTF. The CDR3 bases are TGCGCCAGCAGCCTAAGGACACAGGGGGCGACTAAGATCTATGGCTACACCTTC.

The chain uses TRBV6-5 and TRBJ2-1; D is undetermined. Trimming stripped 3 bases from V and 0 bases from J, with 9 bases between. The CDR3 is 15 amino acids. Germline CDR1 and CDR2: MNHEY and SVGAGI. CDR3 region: CASSYSQNSYNEQFF. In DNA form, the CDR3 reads TGTGCCAGCAGTTATTCCCAAAACTCCTACAATGAGCAGTTCTTC.

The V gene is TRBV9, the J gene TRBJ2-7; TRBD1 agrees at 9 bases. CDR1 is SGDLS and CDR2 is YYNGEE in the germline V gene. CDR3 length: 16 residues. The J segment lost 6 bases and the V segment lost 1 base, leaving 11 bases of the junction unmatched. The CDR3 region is CASSVLPGQGSTEQYF. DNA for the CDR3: TGTGCCAGCAGCGTACTACCGGGACAGGGTTCGACCGAGCAGTACTTC.